Listed here are 13 T cell receptor beta chains from one sample, sequenced in a study of cytomegalovirus exposure and HLA in healthy donors. Vbeta (60) and Jbeta (13) primers were used in the PCR. Assay: immunoSEQ multiplex PCR; the TCRdb copy retains only in-frame clones and omits some. In the table there are more than 200,000 clones, roughly 85% of which are singletons. The sequenced sample was PBMCs. These receptors were obtained from a young man in good health and CMV-seronegative.

This clone was picked up one time. The gene calls are TRBV18 and TRBJ2-1; TRBD1 matches at 9 bases. V trimming: 5 bases; J trimming: 8 bases; junction bases outside the gene matches: 13. The CDR3 spans 16 residues. Germline V gene data show CDR1 as KGHSH and CDR2 as LQKENI. In DNA, the CDR3 is TGTGCCAGCTCATGGTTAAGGACAGGGGAAGCTGATGAGCAGTTCTTC. It is translated as CASSWLRTGEADEQFF.

This chain connects TRBV11-2 to TRBJ2-2; no reliable D call. The CDR3 sequence is 16 residues long. Germline V gene sequence: CDR1 SGHAT, CDR2 FQNNGV. V was pared by 5 bases and J by 0 bases, with 13 bases between. In nucleotides, the CDR3 is TGTGCCAGCAGCCTCGTCGGGTTATCGAACACCGGGGAGCTGTTTTTT. Amino acid sequence: CASSLVGLSNTGELFF.

This clone turned up a few times. The chain joins TRBV7-3 to TRBJ2-5; a possible D gene is TRBD2 (7 bases). Germline V gene sequence: CDR1 SGHTA, CDR2 FQGTGA. Deletions cut 6 bases from V and 5 bases from J, with 25 bases between. The CDR3 has 17 amino acids. The CDR3 region is CASSLQGGGGYGETQYF. The CDR3 DNA follows: TGTGCCAGCAGTCTCCAAGGGGGAGGGGGTTATGGGGAGACCCAGTACTTC.

The chain couples TRBV25-1 to TRBJ2-2, with 7 bases matching TRBD2. The CDR3 contains 18 residues. V dropped 4 bases and J dropped 3; count of bases not matched to a gene: 14. Germline V gives CDR1 MGHDK, CDR2 SYGVNS. CDR3 sequence (DNA): TGTGCCAGCAGTGGAGGGCGGGAGAAGTTACGGGACACCGGGGAGCTGTTTTTT. Translation gives CASSGGREKLRDTGELFF. Looking up the rest from reference TRBV25-1 and TRBJ2-2 gives the full variable domain: EADIYQTPRYLVIGTGKKITLECSQTMGHDKMYWYQQDPGMELHLIHYSYGVNSTEKGDLSSESTVSRIRTEHFPLTLESARPSHTSQYLCASSGGREKLRDTGELFFGEGSRLTVL.

The gene calls are TRBV7-9 and TRBJ2-7; 9 nucleotides agree with TRBD1. This CDR3 contains 13 residues. Germline V gene sequence: CDR1 SEHNR, CDR2 FQNEAQ (reference sequence). V dropped 6 bases and J dropped 7; count of bases not matched to a gene: 7. The CDR3 DNA reads as TGTGCCAGCAGTTTCGGACAGGGGCAGGAGCAGTACTTC. Translating it yields CASSFGQGQEQYF. The variable domain in full, with the rest retrieved from reference TRBV7-9 and TRBJ2-7, is DTGVSQNPRHKITKRGQNVTFRCDPISEHNRLYWYRQTLGQGPEFLTYFQNEAQLEKSRLLSDRFSAERPKGSFSTLEIQRTEQGDSAMYLCASSFGQGQEQYFGPGTRLTVT.

The rearrangement joins TRBV2 to TRBJ1-6; D possibly corresponds to TRBD1 (5 bases). Germline CDR1 SNHLY, CDR2 FYNNEI. V was clipped by 4 bases and J by 9 bases, with 10 bases between them. This CDR3 has 13 residues. CDR3 coding DNA: TGTGCCAGCAGTGCTACAGGTAGTTCACCCCTCCACTTT. Its translation: CASSATGSSPLHF. The variable domain in full, completed from reference TRBV2 and TRBJ1-6, reads EPEVTQTPSHQVTQMGQEVILRCVPISNHLYFYWYRQILGQKVEFLVSFYNNEISEKSEIFDDQFSVERPDGSNFTLKIRSTKLEDSAMYFCASSATGSSPLHFGNGTRLTVT.

The rearrangement uses TRBV6-4 and TRBJ1-6; D unresolved. V dropped 2 bases and J dropped 8 bases, with 10 bases sitting between them. The CDR3 has 14 amino acids. The germline V gene has CDR1 MRHNA and CDR2 SNTAGT. CDR3 sequence reads: CASSDGLFDSPLHF. CDR3 sequence (DNA): TGTGCCAGCAGTGACGGGCTCTTTGATTCACCCCTCCACTTT.

This chain connects TRBV7-2 to TRBJ2-7, with D possibly being TRBD2 (5 bases). V was cut by 1 base and J by 2 bases, with 18 bases left in between. The length of the CDR3 is 17 residues. Germline assignment: CDR1 SGHTA and CDR2 FQGNSA. The CDR3 is CASSLVSGSGSPYEQYF. CDR3 DNA: TGTGCCAGCAGCTTAGTTAGTGGGAGCGGCAGCCCCTACGAGCAGTACTTC.

The V and J genes are TRBV5-5 and TRBJ1-1, with 9 bases matching TRBD1. The germline V gene has CDR1 SGHKS and CDR2 YYEKEE (reference sequence). CDR3 length: 15 residues. V was clipped by 2 bases and J by 5 bases; unmatched bases: 7. CDR3 sequence (DNA): TGTGCCAGCAGCTTATTACAGGGGGCAAGAACTGAAGCTTTCTTT. Translated: CASSLLQGARTEAFF.

The chain uses TRBV30 and TRBJ2-5; 11 bases align to TRBD2. CDR1 is GTSNPN, CDR2 SVGIG, per germline (reference sequence). This CDR3 contains 15 residues. V lost 2 bases and J lost 3; bases outside the gene matches: 5. The chain's CDR3 is CAWSIETSGEETQYF. The CDR3 DNA sequence: TGTGCCTGGAGTATCGAGACTAGCGGGGAAGAGACCCAGTACTTC.

The chain is built from TRBV9 and TRBJ2-5; D ambiguous. Germline values: CDR1 SGDLS, CDR2 YYNGEE. V lost 1 base and J lost 6, with 4 bases in between. This CDR3 spans 11 amino acids. CDR3 nucleotide sequence: TGTGCCAGCAGCGTACCCAAGACCCAGTACTTC. Residues: CASSVPKTQYF. Full variable domain (remainder filled in from reference TRBV9 and TRBJ2-5): DSGVTQTPKHLITATGQRVTLRCSPRSGDLSVYWYQQSLDQGLQFLIQYYNGEERAKGNILERFSAQQFPDLHSELNLSSLELGDSALYFCASSVPKTQYFGPGTRLLVL.

This clone was recorded only once. The chain uses TRBV9 and TRBJ1-3; 8 bases map to TRBD1. Germline V CDR1 and CDR2: SGDLS, YYNGEE. The V and J ends lost 3 bases and 7 bases, in that order; junction bases with no gene match: 6. This CDR3 region has 14 residues. The CDR3 reads CASSAKQGGNTIYF. The CDR3 DNA is TGTGCCAGCAGCGCAAAACAGGGGGGCAACACCATATATTTT. The entire variable domain, with the rest obtained from reference TRBV9 and TRBJ1-3, is as follows: DSGVTQTPKHLITATGQRVTLRCSPRSGDLSVYWYQQSLDQGLQFLIQYYNGEERAKGNILERFSAQQFPDLHSELNLSSLELGDSALYFCASSAKQGGNTIYFGEGSWLTVV.

The genes are TRBV27 and TRBJ2-7; 13 bases are shared with TRBD2. The V gene end was trimmed by 5 bases and the J gene end by 3 bases; junction bases not matched to a gene: 4. Per germline, CDR1 MNHEY and CDR2 SMNVEV (reference sequence). CDR3 length: 15 residues. CDR3 nucleotides: TGTGCCAGCAGTCTCGGGACTAGCGGGAACTACGAGCAGTACTTC. Its protein is CASSLGTSGNYEQYF.